Each of the 16 T cell receptor beta chains below was sequenced from the same sample in a study of CD8 T cells in Susac syndrome. Random hexamers were used to reverse transcribe an amount of roughly 0.5 to 1 ug RNA. TCRdb independently ran MiXCR on the immunoSEQ multiplex PCR reads; one entry per CDR3 protein. The table records approximately 100,000 distinct CDR3 sequences, under 95% of them present only once. The material sequenced was CD8+ T cells from PBMCs. These receptors were taken from a human donor in good health.

The chain recombines TRBV7-2 with TRBJ1-2; perhaps TRBD1 as D (6 bases). Looked up from germline, CDR1 is SGHTA and CDR2 is FQGNSA. The CDR3 spans 15 residues. Trimming pared 4 bases from V and 8 bases from J, leaving 20 bases between. CDR3 residues: CASSSEQGGPYGYTF. In DNA, the CDR3 is TGTGCCAGCAGCTCCGAACAGGGAGGCCCCTACGGCTACACCTTC.

The chain has TRBV30 and TRBJ2-7; 7 bases fit TRBD1. The germline CDR1 and CDR2 sequences are GTSNPN and SVGIG (reference sequence). V was clipped by 0 bases and J by 6 bases; unmatched bases: 11. The CDR3 runs to 15 residues. CDR3 nucleotides: TGTGCCTGGAGTGTTTGGACAGGCGTAATTGGCGAGCAGTACTTC. Its translation is CAWSVWTGVIGEQYF. The full variable domain, its missing parts supplied by reference TRBV30 and TRBJ2-7, is SQTIHQWPATLVQPVGSPLSLECTVEGTSNPNLYWYRQAAGRGLQLLFYSVGIGQISSEVPQNLSASRPQDRQFILSSKKLLLSDSGFYLCAWSVWTGVIGEQYFGPGTRLTVT.

The rearrangement uses TRBV9 and TRBJ1-5; TRBD1 matches 7 bases. The junction had 3 bases not matched to a gene; V was cut back by 0 bases and J by 6 bases. CDR3 length equals 14 residues. CDR1 and CDR2 from the germline V gene are SGDLS and YYNGEE. For the CDR3, the DNA is TGTGCCAGCAGCGTAGCTGGGACAGCTCAGCCCCAGCATTTT. It encodes CASSVAGTAQPQHF.

This chain uses TRBV5-1 with TRBJ2-7; D is perhaps TRBD2 (6 bases). CDR1 is SGHRS and CDR2 is YFSETQ in the germline V gene. The CDR3 loop spans 14 amino acids. The V end lost 4 bases, the J end lost 0 bases, and 11 bases lay between the germline ends. CDR3 sequence (DNA): TGCGCCAGCAGCGGGACTTCCGTCTCCTACGAGCAGTACTTC. Amino acids: CASSGTSVSYEQYF.

Only a few counts were recorded for this clonotype. The chain is built from TRBV11-2 and TRBJ1-5; 7 bases map to TRBD1. The V gene end was trimmed by 5 bases and the J gene end by 4 bases; junction bases not matched to a gene: 2. This CDR3 region has 13 residues. Germline CDR1 and CDR2: SGHAT and FQNNGV. CDR3 nucleotide sequence: TGTGCCAGCAGCCAGGGGGGGAATCAGCCCCAGCATTTT. This sequence encodes CASSQGGNQPQHF.

CDR3 DNA sequence: TGCAGTGCTAGAGTGCCTAGCGGGAGTGAGACCCAGTACTTC. Amino acid sequence: CSARVPSGSETQYF. The chain employs TRBV20-1 and TRBJ2-5, with TRBD2 matching 10 bases. Looked up from germline, CDR1 is DFQATT and CDR2 is SNEGSKA (reference sequence). The V and J ends lost 1 base and 5 bases, in that order; junction bases with no gene match: 4. This CDR3 spans 14 amino acids.

The J gene is TRBJ1-3, the V gene TRBV11-2; 11 nucleotides line up with TRBD1. CDR3 length: 22 residues. The germline CDR1 and CDR2 sequences are SGHAT and FQNNGV. The V gene end was trimmed by 3 bases and the J gene end by 0 bases; junction bases not matched to a gene: 19. CDR3 DNA: TGTGCCAGCAGCTTCTTCGGGAATCTGCGGACCGGGACAGGGGGCTCTGGAAACACCATATATTTT. Residues: CASSFFGNLRTGTGGSGNTIYF.

The V and J genes are TRBV3-1 and TRBJ1-4; no definite D call. Trimming removed 3 bases at V and 8 bases at J, with 10 bases between. Germline values: CDR1 LGHDT, CDR2 YNNKEL (reference sequence). The CDR3 has 13 residues. CDR3 coding DNA: TGTGCCAGCAGCCAGGCCGGTGGCGAAAAACTGTTTTTT. This gives the protein CASSQAGGEKLFF.

The rearrangement links TRBV4-3 to TRBJ2-5; D not resolved. V was shortened by 2 bases and J by 1 base, with 11 bases between the two germline ends. Germline V CDR1 and CDR2: LGHNA, YSLEER. This CDR3 has 15 amino acids. CDR3 coding DNA: TGCGCCAGCAGCCAAAGTCCAACAGTCCAAGAGACCCAGTACTTC. This gives the protein CASSQSPTVQETQYF.

The chain links TRBV9 to TRBJ1-2; D not certain. The V end lost 0 bases, the J end lost 3 bases, and 12 bases lay between the germline ends. The CDR3 has 15 amino acids. The V gene's germline CDR1 is SGDLS and CDR2 YYNGEE. CDR3 sequence reads: CASSVGEERDYGYTF. CDR3 DNA: TGTGCCAGCAGCGTAGGTGAAGAGCGAGACTATGGCTACACCTTC.

The chain links TRBV5-4 to TRBJ1-1; weak D call: TRBD1 (5 bases). The CDR3 is 15 amino acids. The germline gives CDR1 SGHNT, CDR2 YYREEE (reference sequence). V shed 2 bases and J shed 4 bases, with 15 bases lying between them. In DNA, the CDR3 is TGTGCCAGCAGCTTCGGGACCACTACCCCCACTGAAGCTTTCTTT. This encodes CASSFGTTTPTEAFF.

The chain carries TRBV12-3 or TRBV12-4 and TRBJ2-6; D call uncertain. The CDR3 has 12 residues. The ends were cut back, 8 bases at V and 1 base at J, with 3 bases in the middle. The CDR3 is CASGSGANVLTF. CDR3 nucleotides: TGTGCCAGCGGATCTGGGGCCAACGTCCTGACTTTC.

V and J are TRBV9 and TRBJ2-5; 9 bases are a match to TRBD1. In germline, CDR1 is SGDLS, CDR2 YYNGEE. This CDR3 is 14 amino acids long. V shed 4 bases, J shed 5 bases, and the junction held 6 bases outside the gene matches. CDR3 bases: TGTGCCAGCAGCCTTGGACAGGGGATGGAGACCCAGTACTTC. The encoded protein is CASSLGQGMETQYF.

V and J are TRBV6-2 or TRBV6-3 and TRBJ2-2; 8 bases line up with TRBD1. Germline V gives CDR1 MNHEY, CDR2 SVGEGT. The CDR3 length is 14 residues. Unmatched junction bases numbered 10, after V lost 10 bases and J lost 6 bases. The CDR3 is CATRRTGFSGELFF. The CDR3 nucleotides are TGTGCCACTCGACGGACAGGGTTTTCCGGGGAGCTGTTTTTT.

The rearrangement joins TRBV7-2 to TRBJ1-1, with D possibly TRBD1 on 6 matching bases. The germline CDR1 and CDR2 sequences are SGHTA and FQGNSA. Between the trimmed V and J ends, which lost 4 bases and 1 base, there was a span of 10 bases. CDR3 length equals 14 residues. The CDR3 reads CASSWTAPNTEAFF. The CDR3, as DNA: TGTGCCAGCAGCTGGACAGCCCCGAACACTGAAGCTTTCTTT.

The chain has TRBV19 and TRBJ2-7, with a weak D call TRBD1 (6 bases). CDR1 is LNHDA, CDR2 SQIVND, per germline (reference sequence). The V end lost 9 bases, the J end lost 2 bases, and 17 bases lay between the germline ends. This CDR3 is built from 14 residues. Here the CDR3 reads CASGPGTPTYEQYF. The CDR3 DNA reads as TGTGCCAGCGGACCCGGGACACCGACCTACGAGCAGTACTTC.